Each of the 9 T cell receptor beta chains below was sequenced from the same sample in a study of identical twins (dated by TCRdb to 2015 to 2016). Libraries were constructed by 5' RACE. Reads for this sample came from an Illumina HiSeq 2000. TCRdb reprocessing: public reads trimmed at Q25 with fastp, clones called with MiXCR, in-frame beta chains kept. Rows with a matching CDR3 protein are joined into one entry that keeps the most common DNA and genes. The sample table contains over 600,000 distinct CDR3 sequences; only one count was recorded for about 20% of them. The top ten hold 4% to 4.5% of the sample. The same specimen was also included in a second study, on T cells expressing NK-cell markers.

The sequencing sample was made of PBMCs. These receptors were collected from a woman younger than 35 in good health.

The genes are TRBV7-3 and TRBJ2-1, with TRBD2 matching 8 bases. The germline CDR1 and CDR2 sequences are SGHTA and FQGTGA. Germline trimming cut 5 bases from V and 0 bases from J; bases unmatched to any gene: 9. This CDR3 has 17 amino acids. CDR3 nucleotide sequence: TGTGCCAGCAGCCCAGCCCAGCGGGGGTACTCCTACAATGAGCAGTTCTTC. Protein product: CASSPAQRGYSYNEQFF.

This chain uses TRBV12-3 or TRBV12-4 with TRBJ2-1; D could derive from TRBD1 or TRBD2 (6 bases each). V lost 3 bases and J lost 4, with 13 bases in between. This CDR3 region has 15 residues. Here the CDR3 reads CASSFRTGAYNEQFF. The DNA for the CDR3 is TGTGCCAGCAGTTTTCGAACGGGGGCTTACAATGAGCAGTTCTTC.

The chain links TRBV20-1 to TRBJ1-1, with a possible D match to TRBD1 (5 bases). V dropped 0 bases and J dropped 12 bases, with 14 bases sitting between them. This CDR3 has 12 amino acids. The germline V gene has CDR1 DFQATT and CDR2 SNEGSKA (reference sequence). CDR3 nucleotides: TGCAGTGCTAGAGAAAGGGGTCAAGGGACTTTCTTT. Translated: CSARERGQGTFF.

The J gene is TRBJ1-2, the V gene TRBV29-1; D is perhaps TRBD1 (5 bases). The CDR3 is made up of 13 amino acids. Trimming shortened V by 5 bases and J by 5 bases, and 15 bases separated the two germline ends. Per the germline V gene, CDR1 is SQVTM and CDR2 is ANQGSEA. The CDR3 region has the DNA TGCAGCGTTACCGGGACGGCCAATTATGGCTACACCTTC. This translates into CSVTGTANYGYTF. The whole variable domain, filled in from reference TRBV29-1 and TRBJ1-2, reads SAVISQKPSRDICQRGTSLTIQCQVDSQVTMMFWYRQQPGQSLTLIATANQGSEATYESGFVIDKFPISRPNLTFSTLTVSNMSPEDSSIYLCSVTGTANYGYTFGSGTRLTVV.

The V gene is TRBV11-2, the J gene TRBJ2-7; the D is unclear. V gave up 2 bases and J gave up 0 bases, with 11 bases separating them. This CDR3 spans 15 amino acids. Germline V gene data show CDR1 as SGHAT and CDR2 as FQNNGV. Written as DNA, the CDR3 is TGTGCCAGCAGCTTATTTGCTCGGAACTCCTACGAGCAGTACTTC. It codes for CASSLFARNSYEQYF.

This clonotype has more than one count but fewer than ten. CDR3 sequence reads: CASSLVGGPDEETQYF. In DNA form, the CDR3 reads TGTGCCAGCAGCTTAGTAGGGGGGCCGGATGAAGAGACCCAGTACTTC. V and J are TRBV7-6 and TRBJ2-5; D possibly uses TRBD1 or TRBD2 (6 bases each). This CDR3 is built from 16 residues. Trimming left V 1 base short and J 3 bases short, with 15 bases between. Germline loops: CDR1 SGHVS, CDR2 FNYEAQ.

There are many counts of this clonotype. The J gene is TRBJ2-1, the V gene TRBV5-1, with no clear D. V was trimmed by 2 bases and J by 9 bases, leaving 6 bases between them. The CDR3 has 11 amino acids. Germline CDR1 SGHRS, CDR2 YFSETQ. CDR3 nucleotide sequence: TGCGCCAGCAGCTTACAGAGTGAGCAGTTCTTC. Translated: CASSLQSEQFF.

The rearrangement uses TRBV20-1 and TRBJ2-7; no clear D. V was pared by 5 bases and J by 2 bases, with 16 bases between. The CDR3 is 14 residues long. The germline V gene encodes CDR1 DFQATT and CDR2 SNEGSKA (reference sequence). The CDR3 protein is CSALPDGKAYEQYF. CDR3 DNA: TGCAGTGCTCTTCCGGACGGAAAAGCCTACGAGCAGTACTTC.

The sample holds a few counts of this clonotype. This sequence joins TRBV9 and TRBJ2-5, with a tentative D call TRBD2 (5 bases). The CDR3 extends over 13 amino acids. Germline CDR1 and CDR2: SGDLS and YYNGEE. The germline V and J ends were trimmed by 7 bases and 5 bases, with 15 bases remaining between them. The CDR3 is CASSGLSAETQYF. The CDR3 DNA reads as TGTGCCAGCTCAGGACTGTCGGCGGAGACCCAGTACTTC.